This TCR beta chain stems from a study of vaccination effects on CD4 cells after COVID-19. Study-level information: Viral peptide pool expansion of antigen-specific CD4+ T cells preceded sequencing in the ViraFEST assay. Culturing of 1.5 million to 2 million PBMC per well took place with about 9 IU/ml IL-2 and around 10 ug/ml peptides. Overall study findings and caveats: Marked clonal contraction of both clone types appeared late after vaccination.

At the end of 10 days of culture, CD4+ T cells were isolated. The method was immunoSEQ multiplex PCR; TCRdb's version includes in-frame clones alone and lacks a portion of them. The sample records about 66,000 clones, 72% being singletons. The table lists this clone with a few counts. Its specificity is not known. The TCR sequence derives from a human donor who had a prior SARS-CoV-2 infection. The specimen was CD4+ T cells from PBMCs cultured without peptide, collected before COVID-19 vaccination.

The CDR3, as DNA: TGTGCCAGCAGTTTAGGCGGACAGACCTACGAGCAGTACTTC. Its translation is CASSLGGQTYEQYF. V usage is TRBV28 and J usage is TRBJ2-7, with D perhaps TRBD1 (6 bases). Deletions cut 2 bases from V and 2 bases from J, with 10 bases between. Germline V gene data show CDR1 as MDHEN and CDR2 as SYDVKM. This CDR3 region has 14 residues.